One sample yielded the 30 T cell receptor beta chains listed below, sequenced in a study of T cell responses to AZD1222 COVID-19 vaccine. TCRdb keeps only in-frame clones here, not all; method: immunoSEQ multiplex PCR. The sample yields 120,000 or so clones, 92% seen once. This specimen was peripheral blood, taken on day 0 of AZD1222 vaccination. Receptors originate from an adult in good health.

The chain links TRBV6-1 to TRBJ2-2, with D possibly being TRBD1 (5 bases). V lost 0 bases and J lost 2, with 10 bases in between. This CDR3 has 16 amino acids. Germline V lookup: CDR1 MNHNS, CDR2 SASEGT. CDR3 region: CASSEAERTNTGELFF. DNA for the CDR3: TGTGCCAGCAGTGAAGCGGAAAGGACAAACACCGGGGAGCTGTTTTTT.

V is TRBV4-2 and J is TRBJ1-5; D is uncertain. The CDR3 is 15 residues long. The germline V gene has CDR1 LGHNA and CDR2 YNFKEQ. Trimming left V 1 base short and J 4 bases short, with 11 bases between. The CDR3 loop reads CASSQVGQANQPQHF. The CDR3 nucleotides read TGTGCCAGCAGCCAAGTAGGCCAGGCTAATCAGCCCCAGCATTTT.

V gene TRBV7-2 combines with J gene TRBJ2-2; D gene uncertain. The CDR3 extends over 13 amino acids. V gave up 1 base and J gave up 8 bases, with 8 bases separating them. Germline assignment: CDR1 SGHTA and CDR2 FQGNSA. The CDR3 spells CASSLGLGGELFF. The CDR3 DNA reads TGTGCCAGCAGCTTAGGCCTTGGGGGGGAGCTGTTTTTT.

This clone was picked up one time. This rearrangement joins TRBV29-1 to TRBJ1-1; D might be TRBD1 (5 bases). Trimming stripped 7 bases from V and 1 base from J, with 13 bases between. This CDR3 is 13 amino acids long. Germline V gene data show CDR1 as SQVTM and CDR2 as ANQGSEA. CDR3 residues: CSAGTDENTEAFF. The CDR3 DNA is TGCAGCGCCGGGACCGACGAGAACACTGAAGCTTTCTTT.

The genes are TRBV28 and TRBJ2-2; TRBD1 agrees at 11 bases. With 3 bases clipped from V and 4 bases from J, the junction kept 4 bases outside the gene matches. The CDR3 totals 16 residues. CDR1 and CDR2 from the germline V gene are MDHEN and SYDVKM. The CDR3 bases are TGTGCCAGCAGTTTGGGCGGGACAGGGGGCACCGGGGAGCTGTTTTTT. This sequence encodes CASSLGGTGGTGELFF.

This chain uses TRBV28 with TRBJ2-7; no firm D call. Trimming removed 7 bases from V and 8 bases from J, with 15 bases in between. This CDR3 has 12 residues. CDR1 is MDHEN and CDR2 is SYDVKM in the germline V gene. CDR3 DNA sequence: TGTGCCAGCACCACTCCCCAGGACCAGCAGTACTTC. It encodes CASTTPQDQQYF.

This clone has only one observation. The chain carries TRBV27 and TRBJ1-2; no definite D call. Trimming removed 3 bases from V and 4 bases from J, with 6 bases in between. This CDR3 contains 12 residues. CDR1 is MNHEY and CDR2 is SMNVEV in the germline V gene (reference sequence). The CDR3 coding sequence is TGTGCCAGCAGTTTTCGGGGCTATGGCTACACCTTC. It encodes CASSFRGYGYTF.

V gene TRBV28 combines with J gene TRBJ1-3; D gene uncertain. The V end lost 7 bases, the J end lost 1 base, and 5 bases lay between the germline ends. Germline V gene sequence: CDR1 MDHEN, CDR2 SYDVKM. The CDR3 loop spans 12 amino acids. The CDR3 sequence: CASMTSGNTIYF. The CDR3 DNA is TGTGCCAGCATGACGTCTGGAAACACCATATATTTT.

CDR3 DNA sequence: TGTGCCAGCTCACTTCGGGACTCCTATAATTCACCCCTCCACTTT. This gives the protein CASSLRDSYNSPLHF. The chain couples TRBV18 to TRBJ1-6; D gene uncertain. V was shortened by 4 bases and J by 0 bases, with 7 bases between the two germline ends. Germline V gene sequence: CDR1 KGHSH, CDR2 LQKENI. The CDR3 spans 15 residues.

The chain uses TRBV12-5 and TRBJ1-2; D is possibly TRBD1 (6 bases). Trimming removed 1 base at V and 5 bases at J, with 11 bases between. The CDR3 covers 14 residues. Per the germline V gene, CDR1 is LGHNT and CDR2 is FRNRAP. CDR3: CASGLGRTVYGYTF. CDR3 nucleotides: TGTGCTAGTGGTTTGGGGCGGACAGTTTATGGCTACACCTTC.

The CDR3 region is CASSIGRDSSEGWHF. CDR3 DNA sequence: TGTGCCAGTAGTATAGGCCGGGACAGTTCCGAAGGATGGCATTTT. This rearrangement joins TRBV19 to TRBJ1-5, with 7 bases fitting TRBD1. Germline CDR1 reads LNHDA; CDR2 reads SQIVND (reference sequence). The V segment lost 1 base and the J segment 15 bases; nucleotides outside the gene matches: 15. The CDR3 sequence is 15 residues long. The variable domain in full, with the rest retrieved from reference TRBV19 and TRBJ1-5, is DGGITQSPKYLFRKEGQNVTLSCEQNLNHDAMYWYRQDPGQGLRLIYYSQIVNDFQKGDIAEGYSVSREKKESFPLTVTSAQKNPTAFYLCASSIGRDSSEGWHFGDGTRLSIL.

The rearrangement joins TRBV27 to TRBJ2-7, with a possible D match to TRBD2 (6 bases). V dropped 6 bases and J dropped 3 bases, with 18 bases sitting between them. There are 15 residues in the CDR3. Germline assignment: CDR1 MNHEY and CDR2 SMNVEV (reference sequence). The CDR3 sequence is CASRLSPGLGYEQYF. The DNA of the CDR3 is TGTGCCAGCAGGTTGTCCCCGGGACTCGGCTACGAGCAGTACTTC.

This clone was observed once. The chain's CDR3 is CASSLRGYGTGLSEQYF. In nucleotides, the CDR3 is TGTGCCAGCAGCCTTAGAGGGTACGGGACAGGGCTTAGCGAGCAGTACTTC. The chain employs TRBV9 and TRBJ2-7; 9 positions agree with TRBD1. Germline V gives CDR1 SGDLS, CDR2 YYNGEE. Trimming took 4 bases from V and 6 from J; bases not matched to a gene: 17. The CDR3 extends over 17 amino acids. The complete variable domain, with remaining parts taken from reference TRBV9 and TRBJ2-7, reads DSGVTQTPKHLITATGQRVTLRCSPRSGDLSVYWYQQSLDQGLQFLIQYYNGEERAKGNILERFSAQQFPDLHSELNLSSLELGDSALYFCASSLRGYGTGLSEQYFGPGTRLTVT.

The V and J genes are TRBV3-1 (or the pseudogene TRBV3-2) and TRBJ2-7, with TRBD2 matching over 9 bases. The CDR3 length is 14 residues. In germline, CDR1 is LGHDT, CDR2 YNNKEL (reference sequence). V shed 5 bases and J 0 bases; nucleotides not matched to a gene: 2. Here the CDR3 DNA reads TGTGCCAGCAGCTTGACTAGCGGCTCCTACGAGCAGTACTTC. Amino acid sequence: CASSLTSGSYEQYF.

The chain links TRBV28 to TRBJ1-5; 8 bases agree with TRBD1. Germline trimming cut 5 bases from V and 6 bases from J; bases unmatched to any gene: 6. CDR1 and CDR2 from the germline V gene are MDHEN and SYDVKM. The CDR3 spans 14 residues. CDR3 sequence: CASSAGGGGQPQHF. CDR3 DNA: TGTGCCAGCAGTGCAGGGGGCGGTGGTCAGCCCCAGCATTTT. Full variable domain (rest looked up from reference TRBV28 and TRBJ1-5): DVKVTQSSRYLVKRTGEKVFLECVQDMDHENMFWYRQDPGLGLRLIYFSYDVKMKEKGDIPEGYSVSREKKERFSLILESASTNQTSMYLCASSAGGGGQPQHFGDGTRLSIL.

This clone was observed once. V gene TRBV3-1 (or the pseudogene TRBV3-2) combines with J gene TRBJ2-5; D remains unclear. The CDR3 is made up of 13 amino acids. V shed 7 bases and J shed 2 bases, with 11 bases lying between them. CDR1 is LGHDT and CDR2 is YNNKEL in the germline V gene (reference sequence). The DNA for the CDR3 is TGTGCCAGCATCATACTTGGGCAAGAGACCCAGTACTTC. Its translation: CASIILGQETQYF.

For this clone: At one of its ends the junction is not consistent with the germline gene, which may arise from a read error. The rearrangement links TRBV6-2 or TRBV6-3 to TRBJ2-3; TRBD1 matches 9 bases. Germline V gene data show CDR1 as MNHEY and CDR2 as SVGEGT. This CDR3 comprises 14 residues. The CDR3 nucleotides read TGTGCCAGCAGTTACTCGAGGATTGGGACAGGGTTGAATTTT. Translating gives CASSYSRIGTGLNF.

This clone was detected once. The rearrangement uses TRBV7-6 and TRBJ2-7, with 8 bases fitting TRBD2. This CDR3 is built from 16 residues. Germline V gene data show CDR1 as SGHVS and CDR2 as FNYEAQ. V lost 0 bases and J lost 6; bases outside the gene matches: 10. The CDR3 bases are TGTGCCAGCAGCTTAGCGATGGGACTAGGGGGGGGCGAGCAGTACTTC. This encodes CASSLAMGLGGGEQYF.

The table lists this clone with a count of one. This chain connects TRBV2 to TRBJ2-3; either TRBD1 or TRBD2 may fit D (5 bases each). Germline V CDR1 and CDR2: SNHLY, FYNNEI. The CDR3 covers 13 residues. With 8 bases removed from V and 2 bases from J, the gap between germline ends came to 11 bases. As DNA, the CDR3 is TGTGCCAGCCTGGGGGAGATCACAGATACGCAGTATTTT. Amino acid sequence: CASLGEITDTQYF.

The V call is TRBV24-1, the J call TRBJ2-3; D may match TRBD1 or TRBD2 (5 bases each). V lost 7 bases and J lost 2, with 12 bases in between. Germline CDR1 and CDR2: KGHDR and SFDVKD. The CDR3 contains 14 residues. The CDR3 is CATRAPGTTDTQYF. The CDR3 DNA is TGTGCCACCAGGGCCCCAGGGACCACAGATACGCAGTATTTT.

The rearrangement links TRBV6-1 to TRBJ2-7; 9 bases fit TRBD2. The CDR3 runs to 17 residues. Germline V CDR1 and CDR2: MNHNS, SASEGT. V gave up 2 bases and J gave up 2 bases; unmatched junction bases: 10. In DNA, the CDR3 is TGTGCCAGCAGTGAATGGGGGCTCCTAGCGGGACCCTACGAGCAGTACTTC. This sequence encodes CASSEWGLLAGPYEQYF.

The V call is TRBV13, the J call TRBJ2-6; no reliable D call. V lost 0 bases and J lost 2, with 14 bases in between. The CDR3 runs to 18 residues. The germline gives CDR1 PRHDT, CDR2 FYEKMQ (reference sequence). The CDR3 coding sequence is TGTGCCAGCAGCTTAGGCCTAAAGGGCCTTACTGGGGCCAACGTCCTGACTTTC. Translating it yields CASSLGLKGLTGANVLTF.

V gene TRBV7-9 combines with J gene TRBJ2-2; TRBD1 matches 7 bases. This CDR3 has 14 amino acids. J gave up 6 bases and V 5 bases, and 6 bases lay outside the gene matches. Germline V lookup: CDR1 SEHNR, CDR2 FQNEAQ (reference sequence). CDR3: CASSRQGNAGELFF. DNA for the CDR3: TGTGCCAGCAGCCGACAGGGTAACGCCGGGGAGCTGTTTTTT.

The chain links TRBV5-6 to TRBJ2-7, with unresolved D. This CDR3 region has 14 residues. CDR1 is SGHDT, CDR2 YYEEEE, per germline. Trimming pared 0 bases from V and 2 bases from J, leaving 9 bases between. The CDR3 reads CASSLEPAAYEQYF. CDR3 DNA sequence: TGTGCCAGCAGCTTGGAACCAGCCGCCTACGAGCAGTACTTC.

In its sample, this clone was seen once. The V call is TRBV9, the J call TRBJ2-6; no reliable D call. Trimming removed 0 bases at V and 0 bases at J, with 7 bases between. From germline, CDR1 is SGDLS and CDR2 YYNGEE. The CDR3 runs to 16 residues. The CDR3 loop is CASSVVRHSGANVLTF. CDR3 nucleotide sequence: TGTGCCAGCAGCGTAGTCCGTCACTCTGGGGCCAACGTCCTGACTTTC. Full variable domain (remainder filled in from reference TRBV9 and TRBJ2-6): DSGVTQTPKHLITATGQRVTLRCSPRSGDLSVYWYQQSLDQGLQFLIQYYNGEERAKGNILERFSAQQFPDLHSELNLSSLELGDSALYFCASSVVRHSGANVLTFGAGSRLTVL.

V gene TRBV14 combines with J gene TRBJ1-4; TRBD1 matches 8 bases. V dropped 4 bases and J dropped 2; count of bases not matched to a gene: 0. Germline V gives CDR1 SGHDN, CDR2 FVKESK. This CDR3 has 14 residues. The CDR3 region is CASSRDRTNEKLFF. CDR3 bases: TGTGCCAGCAGCCGGGACAGGACTAATGAAAAACTGTTTTTT.

This rearrangement joins TRBV7-9 to TRBJ2-3, with TRBD2 identical over 11 bases. V lost 6 bases and J lost 5; bases outside the gene matches: 1. CDR3 length: 13 residues. The germline V gene encodes CDR1 SEHNR and CDR2 FQNEAQ (reference sequence). The CDR3 sequence: CASSLAGGDTQYF. CDR3 in DNA: TGTGCCAGCAGTCTAGCGGGAGGAGATACGCAGTATTTT.

The rearrangement joins TRBV5-8 to TRBJ2-7, with 10 nucleotides matching TRBD2. CDR1 and CDR2 (germline): SGHTS, YDEGEE. The V and J ends lost 3 bases and 4 bases, in that order; junction bases with no gene match: 4. The CDR3 sequence is 14 residues long. The DNA for the CDR3 is TGTGCCAGCAGCTACGGACTAGCGGTATACGAGCAGTACTTC. Amino acids: CASSYGLAVYEQYF. Using reference TRBV5-8 and TRBJ2-7 for the parts outside the CDR3, the full variable domain is EAGVTQSPTHLIKTRGQQATLRCSPISGHTSVYWYQQALGLGLQFLLWYDEGEERNRGNFPPRFSGRQFPNYSSELNVNALELEDSALYLCASSYGLAVYEQYFGPGTRLTVT.

This clone was observed once. CDR3 bases: TGTGCCAGCAGTCAGACAGGGACCTACGAGCAGTACTTC. Its translation: CASSQTGTYEQYF. V and J are TRBV12-3 or TRBV12-4 and TRBJ2-7; 7 bases agree with TRBD1. The CDR3 spans 13 residues. Trimming removed 5 bases from V and 2 bases from J; junction bases left unmatched: 3.

The chain employs TRBV3-1 (or the pseudogene TRBV3-2) and TRBJ1-1; D is uncertain. Trimming took off 1 base at V and 1 base at J, with 4 bases between the two ends. CDR1 is LGHDT, CDR2 YNNKEL, per germline (reference sequence). The CDR3 contains 13 residues. The CDR3 here is CASSQARNTEAFF. The CDR3 DNA sequence: TGTGCCAGCAGCCAAGCACGGAACACTGAAGCTTTCTTT.